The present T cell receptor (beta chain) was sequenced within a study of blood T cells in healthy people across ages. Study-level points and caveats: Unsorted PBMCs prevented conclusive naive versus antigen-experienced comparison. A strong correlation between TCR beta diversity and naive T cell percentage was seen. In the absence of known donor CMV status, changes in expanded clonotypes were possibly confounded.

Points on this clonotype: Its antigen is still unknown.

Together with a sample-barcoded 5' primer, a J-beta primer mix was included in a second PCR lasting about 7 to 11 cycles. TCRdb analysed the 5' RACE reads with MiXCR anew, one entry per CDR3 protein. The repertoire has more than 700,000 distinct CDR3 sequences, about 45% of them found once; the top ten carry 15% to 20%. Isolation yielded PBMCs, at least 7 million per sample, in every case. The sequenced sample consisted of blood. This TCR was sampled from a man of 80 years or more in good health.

This CDR3 is CASSLGPGSSGYTF. CDR3 in DNA: TGTGCCAGCAGCTTAGGTCCGGGGTCCAGTGGCTACACCTTC. The chain uses TRBV7-2 and TRBJ1-2; D is undetermined. This CDR3 spans 14 amino acids. V gave up 1 base and J gave up 7 bases, with 13 bases separating them. Germline V CDR1 and CDR2: SGHTA, FQGNSA.